The source of this TCR beta chain is a study of T cell responses to AZD1222 COVID-19 vaccine. The assay was immunoSEQ multiplex PCR, and TCRdb's table has in-frame clones only and misses some. The repertoire holds about 140,000 clones, with more than 85% as singletons. Notes on this clone: Its antigen is unknown.

The germline CDR1 and CDR2 sequences are MDHEN and SYDVKM. The CDR3 is 14 amino acids. V lost 3 bases and J 5 bases, leaving 13 bases between the germline ends. Study observations and caveats: Recipients of AZD1222 seropositive at baseline numbered only 5 to 7. At 160-218 and 743-854, vaccine-associated CD4 TCRs were dominant, and they spanned spike. The peak T cell response came first, and repertoires were sampled only after it. Spike-specific TCRs gained breadth and depth after people received two AZD1222 doses.

The V gene is TRBV28, the J gene TRBJ1-2; maybe TRBD1 (5 bases). The receptor was isolated from an adult who received the AZD1222 COVID-19 vaccine. Sequenced here: peripheral blood, sampled 28 days after the second AZD1222 dose. CDR3 residues: CASSFGRQGYGYTF. CDR3 in DNA: TGTGCCAGCAGTTTCGGTCGGCAGGGATATGGCTACACCTTC.